This T cell receptor (beta chain) was found in a study of cytomegalovirus exposure and HLA in healthy donors. Overall study results and limits: According to an earlier analysis, most TCR beta V segments yielded productive rearrangements about 90% or about 30% of the time. Reports credit the classifier with highly specific, highly sensitive diagnosis of cytomegalovirus status. A later analysis showed HLA-associated TCR beta chains outstripping equally common others in clonal expansion.

PCR employed 60 Vbeta and 13 Jbeta primers. Repertoires were generated with immunoSEQ multiplex PCR, while TCRdb's copy carries only in-frame clones and drops some. There are about 190,000 clones in the sample; roughly 80% occur only once, and about 5.7% lies in the top ten. In the case of this clone: Antigen unknown.

Looked up from germline, CDR1 is MGHRA and CDR2 is YSYEKL. V was cut by 1 base and J by 0 bases, with 9 bases left in between. CDR3 length: 15 residues. The TCR comes from a man aged 35 to 55 in good health and CMV-seropositive. The sample was PBMCs. V usage is TRBV4-1 and J usage is TRBJ1-2; D gene uncertain. As DNA, the CDR3 is TGCGCCAGCAGCCAAGGGAGGTCCCCTAACTATGGCTACACCTTC. This translates into CASSQGRSPNYGYTF.